Given below is one TCR beta chain in context. Its antigen is unknown. No base qualities exist here, and no much larger clone lies one base off it. These data originate in a study of OX40 agonist ivuxolimab in advanced cancers. Regarding the research as a whole: Ivuxolimab was an agonistic, fully human IgG2 monoclonal antibody directed against OX40 (CD134), a costimulatory receptor. Peripheral TCRbeta sequencing was intended to test whether TCR sequence diversity was altered and clonal T-cell expansion was caused by ivuxolimab. The monotherapy dose-escalation portion (N = 52 patients) of the phase I ivuxolimab trial is reported in the paper. Of the roughly 50 dose-escalation patients, hepatocellular carcinoma was present in around 20, melanoma in approximately 15, renal cell carcinoma in 9 and head and neck cancer in 9. In the dose-escalation cohort, around four fifths of patients were male, and the mean age was approximately 55 years, with a range of about 23 to 80. Intravenous ivuxolimab was administered to patients every 2 weeks at six dose levels: 0.01, 0.1, 0.3, 1.5, 3 and 10 mg/kg. Patients were allowed to have had prior anti-PD-1, anti-PD-L1 or anti-CTLA-4 therapy, and around 40% of the dose-escalation patients had previously received checkpoint inhibitors. Three dose-escalation patients achieved partial responses, one with hepatocellular carcinoma and two with cutaneous melanoma. Overall study results and their limits: The antigen specificity of the clonally expanded peripheral T cells was not determined. At doses from 0.1 to 3.0 mg/kg, clonal expansion was seen in both CD4+ and CD8+ blood T cells between baseline and week 6. In the 0.1-3.0 mg/kg groups, partial responders were among the patients with the lowest normalized peripheral clonal expansion, particularly in CD8+ T cells. After ivuxolimab, expanded clones were on average more numerous among CD8+ T cells than among CD4+ T cells. Low levels of normalized T-cell clonal expansion were also shown by some nonresponding patients.

The trial excluded patients who had a history of autoimmune disease or who were on systemic immunosuppression. Peripheral blood for TCR sequencing was collected from all dose cohorts at baseline, on cycle 4 day 1, and on cycle 7 day 1. The samples were drawn from a first-in-human, open-label, multicenter phase I dose-escalation trial of ivuxolimab. Adults with locally advanced or metastatic melanoma, renal cell, hepatocellular, or head and neck squamous cell carcinoma were enrolled in the trial. Before TCR sequencing, CD4+ T cells and CD8+ T cells were sorted from peripheral blood as separate populations. The CDR3 runs 15 amino acids, cysteine and phenylalanine included. Only the CDR3 portion is preserved as DNA: 45 bases, with reading frame beginning at the first base. Relative to germline, V is missing 2 bases and J is missing 0 bases, with 3 bases of the junction outside any gene match. CDR1 is given as SGHDT and CDR2 as YYEEEE, both from the germline V gene.

To sequence the TCRbeta CDR3 region, genomic DNA was isolated from the sorted cells. The immunoSEQ Assay was used for sequencing of TCRbeta CDR3 regions. This is the immuneACCESS table as TCRdb keeps it, with only in-frame sequences that have V and J called. A part of the clones is gone; compared with another copy, unresolved V genes explain less than half, and the rest is unexplained. Counted in this sample were about 15,000 clones; about 81% of them appeared once. The ten most abundant clones make up around 40% of the sample. The rearranged chain carries TRBV5-6 and TRBJ1-1, with 8 bases in between that match TRBD1. This sequence originates from an adult with an advanced solid tumor such as melanoma, head and neck, liver or kidney cancer. The sequences come from CD4+ or CD8+ T cells sorted from blood, collected in a trial of the OX40 agonist ivuxolimab. The DNA sequence is given as TGTGCCAGCAGCTTAAGGGACAGGTTGAACACTGAAGCTTTCTTT. Its translation reads: CASSLRDRLNTEAFF.